The clone carrying this T cell receptor beta chain came up a few times. Its antigen is unidentified. The source of the sample is a study of identical twins. Findings of the study overall: In cord blood, abundant beta clonotypes had fewer insertions; memory showed no trend.

cDNA molecules carried unique molecular identifiers, and template switching added a universal primer site. TCRdb independently ran MiXCR on the 5' RACE reads; one entry per CDR3 protein. The sample contains approximately 500,000 distinct CDR3 sequences, 20% to 25% of which appear only once. Germline V gene lookup returns CDR1 SEHNR and CDR2 FQNEAQ (reference sequence). Losses at the gene ends were 8 bases for V and 1 base for J; bases not matched to a gene: 2. The CDR3 contains 13 residues. These same records also appear under a second study, on T cells expressing NK-cell markers.

This TCR was sampled from a woman in her late teens or twenties in good health. The sample comprised CD4+ T cells sorted from blood. The rearrangement joins TRBV7-9 to TRBJ1-5; 7 bases are a match to TRBD1. In DNA form, the CDR3 reads TGTGCCAGCCAGGGACAGAGCAATCAGCCCCAGCATTTT. Translating it yields CASQGQSNQPQHF.